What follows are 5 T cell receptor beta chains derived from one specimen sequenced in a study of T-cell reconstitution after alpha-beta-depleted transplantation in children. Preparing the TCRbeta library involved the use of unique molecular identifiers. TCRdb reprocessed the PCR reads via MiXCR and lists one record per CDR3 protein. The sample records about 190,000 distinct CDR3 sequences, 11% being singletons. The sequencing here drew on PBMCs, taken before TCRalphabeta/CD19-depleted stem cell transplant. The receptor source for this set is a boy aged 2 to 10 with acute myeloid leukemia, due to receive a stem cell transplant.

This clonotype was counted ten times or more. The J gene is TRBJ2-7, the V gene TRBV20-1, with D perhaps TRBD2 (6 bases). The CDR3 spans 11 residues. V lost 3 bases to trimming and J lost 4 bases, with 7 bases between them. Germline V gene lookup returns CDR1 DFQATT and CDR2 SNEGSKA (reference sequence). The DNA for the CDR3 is TGCAGTGCTAGTCGGGGGTACGAGCAGTACGTC. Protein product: CSASRGYEQYV.

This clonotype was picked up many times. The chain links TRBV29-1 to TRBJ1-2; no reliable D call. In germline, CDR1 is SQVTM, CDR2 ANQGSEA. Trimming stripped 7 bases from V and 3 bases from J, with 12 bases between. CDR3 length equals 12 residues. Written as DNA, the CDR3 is TGCAGCGCCCCGTCTATTCACTATGGCTACACCTTC. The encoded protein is CSAPSIHYGYTF.

CDR3 in amino acids: CAWSRLPGQGPNYGYTF. Here the CDR3 DNA reads TGTGCCTGGAGTCGACTACCGGGACAGGGACCTAACTATGGCTACACCTTC. The chain couples TRBV30 to TRBJ1-2; 9 bases map to TRBD1. CDR1 is GTSNPN and CDR2 is SVGIG in the germline V gene (reference sequence). V lost 2 bases, J lost 0 bases, and 10 bases stayed unmatched. CDR3 length: 17 residues. Drawing the rest from reference TRBV30 and TRBJ1-2, the complete variable domain is SQTIHQWPATLVQPVGSPLSLECTVEGTSNPNLYWYRQAAGRGLQLLFYSVGIGQISSEVPQNLSASRPQDRQFILSSKKLLLSDSGFYLCAWSRLPGQGPNYGYTFGSGTRLTVV.

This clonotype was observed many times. This CDR3 reads CASSLYSSSYNSPLHF. As DNA, the CDR3 is TGCGCCAGCAGCTTGTATTCAAGCTCCTATAATTCACCCCTCCACTTT. This rearrangement joins TRBV5-1 to TRBJ1-6; no definite D call. The CDR3 contains 16 residues. Germline values: CDR1 SGHRS, CDR2 YFSETQ. Trimming pared 1 base from V and 0 bases from J, leaving 8 bases between.

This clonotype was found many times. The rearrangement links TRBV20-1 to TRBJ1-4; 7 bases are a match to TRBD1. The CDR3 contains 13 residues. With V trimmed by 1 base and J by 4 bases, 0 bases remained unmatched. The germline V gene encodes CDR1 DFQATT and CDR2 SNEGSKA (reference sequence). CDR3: CSARGDSNEKLFF. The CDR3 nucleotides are TGCAGTGCTAGAGGGGACAGTAATGAAAAACTGTTTTTT.